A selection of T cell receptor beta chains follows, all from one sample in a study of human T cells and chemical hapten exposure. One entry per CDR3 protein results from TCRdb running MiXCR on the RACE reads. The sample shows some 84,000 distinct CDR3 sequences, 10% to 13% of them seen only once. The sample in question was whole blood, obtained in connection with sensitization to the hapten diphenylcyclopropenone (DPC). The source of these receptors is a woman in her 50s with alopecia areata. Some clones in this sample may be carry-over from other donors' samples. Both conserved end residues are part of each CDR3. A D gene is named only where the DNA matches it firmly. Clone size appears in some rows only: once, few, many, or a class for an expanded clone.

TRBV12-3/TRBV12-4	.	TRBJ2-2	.	TGTGCCAGCAGCGTAGGGCCAGTGAACACCGGGGAGCTGTTTTTT	CASSVGPVNTGELFF
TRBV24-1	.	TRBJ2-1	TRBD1	TGTGCCACCAGCTACAGGGACAGTTACAATGAGCAGTTCTTC	CATSYRDSYNEQFF
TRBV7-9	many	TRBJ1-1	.	TGTGCCAGCAGCCGCTGGGGCGAGAACACTGAAGCTTTCTTT	CASSRWGENTEAFF
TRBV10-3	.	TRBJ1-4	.	TGTGCCATCAGTGAAGGAGTCCATGAAAAACTGTTTTTT	CAISEGVHEKLFF
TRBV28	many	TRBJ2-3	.	TGTGCCAGCAGAAAGGCCGGGGGAGGTGCAGATACGCAGTATTTT	CASRKAGGGADTQYF
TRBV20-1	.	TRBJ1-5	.	TGCAGTGCTGGGGTCTCGGGCAATCAGCCCCAGCATTTT	CSAGVSGNQPQHF
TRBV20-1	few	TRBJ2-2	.	TGCAGTGCCTCCGTCAGTAGGGCGATGTATCCCGGGGAGCTGTTTTTT	CSASVSRAMYPGELFF
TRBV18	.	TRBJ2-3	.	TGTGCCAGTACCGGTGGGGGATCAGATACGCAGTATTTT	CASTGGGSDTQYF
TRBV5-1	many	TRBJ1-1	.	TGCGCCAGCAGCGGATTTGGGGAACTAAACACTGAAGCTTTCTTT	CASSGFGELNTEAFF
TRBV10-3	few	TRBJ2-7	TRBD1	TGTGCCATCAGTGAGGCCCGGGACAGGGGTAACGAGCAGTACTTC	CAISEARDRGNEQYF
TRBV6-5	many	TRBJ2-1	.	TGTGCCAGCACCTTTGTCAATGAGCAGTTCTTC	CASTFVNEQFF
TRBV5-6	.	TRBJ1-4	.	TGTGCCAGCAGCTTGGGACGGGGAAATGAAAAACTGTTTTTT	CASSLGRGNEKLFF
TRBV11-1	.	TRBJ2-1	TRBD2	TGTGCCAGCAGCTTAGAGGGGCCGGGAGGTGAGCAGTTCTTC	CASSLEGPGGEQFF
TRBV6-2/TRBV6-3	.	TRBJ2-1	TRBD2	TGTGCCAGCAGTTTGGGACTAGCGGCCAACGGGGAGCAGTTCTTC	CASSLGLAANGEQFF
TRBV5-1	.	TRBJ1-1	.	TGCGCCAGCGGTAGGGACAACACTGAAGCTTTCTTT	CASGRDNTEAFF
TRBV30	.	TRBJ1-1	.	TGTGCCTGGAGTGTAAACCCGGCCACTGAAGCTTTCTTT	CAWSVNPATEAFF
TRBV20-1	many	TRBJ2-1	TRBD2	TGCAGTGCTAGAGGGGGAGGGACTAGCGGGAGGGCCCACAATGAGCAGTTCTTC	CSARGGGTSGRAHNEQFF
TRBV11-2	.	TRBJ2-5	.	TGTGCCAGCAGCACCTCGGCGGGGTTAGGTACCCAGTACTTC	CASSTSAGLGTQYF
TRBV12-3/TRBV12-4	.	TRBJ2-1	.	TGTGCCAGCAGTCCGTACAGAGACCGGGGGAATGAGCAGTTCTTC	CASSPYRDRGNEQFF